Presented here are 28 T cell receptor beta chains from one specimen sequenced in a study of shared T cell receptors in the human thymus. TCRdb's table, derived via immunoSEQ multiplex PCR, lists solely in-frame clones and lacks some. The repertoire has some 720,000 clones, around 87% of them found once; the top ten carry about 0.01%. A further study also used this sample, focusing on human thymus T cells.

Sequenced: thymocytes. These receptors came from a boy under three years old with a congenital heart defect.

This clone was recorded once. The V gene is TRBV2, the J gene TRBJ2-7; possible D gene TRBD1, 6 bases. CDR3 length: 11 residues. V lost 5 bases and J lost 4, with 6 bases in between. CDR1 and CDR2 (germline): SNHLY, FYNNEI. The CDR3 region is CASSTGYEQYF. CDR3 sequence (DNA): TGTGCCAGCAGTACAGGGTACGAGCAGTACTTC.

The chain has TRBV7-9 and TRBJ2-2; the match to TRBD1 covers 10 bases. V shed 5 bases and J 6 bases; nucleotides not matched to a gene: 3. The CDR3 runs 14 residues. Germline CDR1 SEHNR, CDR2 FQNEAQ (reference sequence). This CDR3 reads CASSRDRGAGELFF. Written as DNA, the CDR3 is TGTGCCAGCAGCCGGGACAGGGGCGCCGGGGAGCTGTTTTTT.

The chain uses TRBV19 and TRBJ2-7; 9 nucleotides agree with TRBD2. J gave up 7 bases and V 10 bases, and 11 bases lay outside the gene matches. CDR1 and CDR2 (germline): LNHDA, SQIVND (reference sequence). The length of the CDR3 is 13 residues. Here the CDR3 reads CATGLAGRGEQYF. Here the CDR3 DNA reads TGTGCCACCGGCCTAGCGGGACGAGGGGAGCAGTACTTC.

This CDR3 is CASSYVVANLYEQYF. CDR3 sequence (DNA): TGTGCCAGCAGTTACGTGGTAGCGAATCTTTACGAGCAGTACTTC. The rearrangement uses TRBV6-6 and TRBJ2-7; D perhaps matches TRBD2 (5 bases). The V gene lost 2 bases and the J gene lost 4 bases, with 15 bases spanning the gap. The CDR3 runs to 15 residues. Germline assignment: CDR1 MNHNY and CDR2 SVGAGI (reference sequence).

The chain is built from TRBV11-2 and TRBJ2-7; 8 bases are shared with TRBD1. V was clipped by 5 bases and J by 5 bases; unmatched bases: 17. Germline CDR1 and CDR2: SGHAT and FQNNGV. This CDR3 region has 17 residues. CDR3 loop: CASSPIATGGIINEQYF. The CDR3 DNA sequence: TGTGCCAGCAGCCCGATAGCCACAGGGGGGATTATCAACGAGCAGTACTTC.

J is TRBJ2-7 and V is TRBV28, with 9 nucleotides matching TRBD1. The V gene end was trimmed by 2 bases and the J gene end by 7 bases; junction bases not matched to a gene: 9. Germline CDR1 reads MDHEN; CDR2 reads SYDVKM. The CDR3 covers 15 residues. This CDR3 reads CASSLVGQGLIEQYF. Here the CDR3 DNA reads TGTGCCAGCAGTTTAGTGGGACAGGGATTGATTGAGCAGTACTTC.

The chain recombines TRBV27 with TRBJ2-7; 9 bases agree with TRBD1. The germline V gene has CDR1 MNHEY and CDR2 SMNVEV (reference sequence). The CDR3 runs 21 residues. Germline trimming cut 0 bases from V and 0 bases from J; bases unmatched to any gene: 18. The CDR3 bases are TGTGCCAGCAGTTTATCGAACAAACCCGGGACAGGGCGTTTGAGCTCCTACGAGCAGTACTTC. Its protein product is CASSLSNKPGTGRLSSYEQYF.

The chain recombines TRBV7-8 with TRBJ2-3; a weak D match, TRBD1 (5 bases). The ends were cut back, 3 bases at V and 2 bases at J, with 12 bases in the middle. Germline V gene data show CDR1 as SGHVS and CDR2 as FQNEAQ. This CDR3 comprises 15 residues. CDR3 loop: CASSLGQGFTDTQYF. The CDR3 region has the DNA TGTGCCAGCAGCTTGGGTCAGGGCTTCACAGATACGCAGTATTTT.

The J gene is TRBJ2-1, the V gene TRBV28; maybe TRBD2 (6 bases). The CDR3 covers 14 residues. Trimming took off 5 bases at V and 4 bases at J, with 12 bases between the two ends. In germline, CDR1 is MDHEN, CDR2 SYDVKM. The CDR3: CASSGLAIYNEQFF. As DNA, the CDR3 is TGTGCCAGCAGTGGGCTAGCGATTTACAATGAGCAGTTCTTC. The whole variable domain, remainder taken from reference TRBV28 and TRBJ2-1, is DVKVTQSSRYLVKRTGEKVFLECVQDMDHENMFWYRQDPGLGLRLIYFSYDVKMKEKGDIPEGYSVSREKKERFSLILESASTNQTSMYLCASSGLAIYNEQFFGPGTRLTVL.

The rearrangement uses TRBV7-2 and TRBJ2-7; 8 bases are a match to TRBD2. Germline CDR1 is SGHTA and CDR2 is FQGNSA. CDR3 length: 16 residues. The V segment lost 5 bases and the J segment 0 bases; nucleotides outside the gene matches: 9. The CDR3 sequence is CASSVHGTRSSYEQYF. The CDR3 DNA sequence: TGTGCCAGCAGCGTACACGGGACTAGGAGCTCCTACGAGCAGTACTTC.

This clone turned up a few times. The chain is built from TRBV5-6 and TRBJ2-2; tentatively, D is TRBD1 (5 bases). CDR1 SGHDT and CDR2 YYEEEE come from the germline V gene. The CDR3 consists of 16 residues. Trimming removed 1 base from V and 6 bases from J, with 16 bases in between. The CDR3 reads CASSLRVSSRAGELFF. The DNA for the CDR3 is TGTGCCAGCAGCTTGAGGGTTTCGAGCAGGGCCGGGGAGCTGTTTTTT.

The V call is TRBV25-1, the J call TRBJ2-5; 10 nucleotides line up with TRBD2. Germline V CDR1 and CDR2: MGHDK, SYGVNS. The CDR3 sequence is 18 residues long. After removal of 3 bases from V and 2 bases from J, the junction contained 12 bases not matched to a gene. CDR3 bases: TGTGCCAGCAGTGAGGGTCTAGCGGGAGAACGAATGCAAGAGACCCAGTACTTC. Its protein product is CASSEGLAGERMQETQYF.

V and J are TRBV28 and TRBJ1-1; 11 bases are shared with TRBD1. V shed 5 bases, J shed 1 base, and the junction held 15 bases outside the gene matches. The CDR3 spans 19 residues. The germline V gene encodes CDR1 MDHEN and CDR2 SYDVKM. For the CDR3, the DNA is TGTGCCAGCAGTCCCGACCCCGGGACAGGGGGGACGCCGAACACTGAAGCTTTCTTT. Its protein product is CASSPDPGTGGTPNTEAFF.

This rearrangement joins TRBV19 to TRBJ2-7; TRBD1 might be the D (5 bases). V was pared by 8 bases and J by 1 base, with 21 bases between. The germline CDR1 and CDR2 sequences are LNHDA and SQIVND (reference sequence). This CDR3 has 16 amino acids. The CDR3 loop is CASAKPMAGPSYEQYF. The CDR3 bases are TGTGCCAGTGCGAAGCCGATGGCAGGGCCGTCCTACGAGCAGTACTTC.

The rearrangement joins TRBV2 to TRBJ2-7; the D gene is possibly TRBD2 (5 bases). CDR1 is SNHLY and CDR2 is FYNNEI in the germline V gene. Trimming removed 8 bases from V and 0 bases from J, with 14 bases in between. CDR3 length: 14 amino acids. CDR3 sequence reads: CASRDAGLSYEQYF. The CDR3 nucleotides read TGTGCCAGCCGAGATGCGGGTCTCTCCTACGAGCAGTACTTC.

The chain recombines TRBV28 with TRBJ2-7; 8 bases are a match to TRBD2. The CDR3 has 16 amino acids. Germline loops: CDR1 MDHEN, CDR2 SYDVKM. Unmatched junction bases numbered 10, after V lost 3 bases and J lost 3 bases. The CDR3 loop is CASSLIWVSGSYEQYF. The CDR3 DNA sequence: TGTGCCAGCAGTTTGATTTGGGTGAGCGGGAGCTACGAGCAGTACTTC.

The chain joins TRBV6-5 to TRBJ2-7, with D perhaps matching TRBD2 (6 bases). V gave up 2 bases and J gave up 6 bases, with 14 bases separating them. CDR1 MNHEY and CDR2 SVGAGI come from the germline V gene. The CDR3 sequence is 14 residues long. In DNA form, the CDR3 reads TGTGCCAGCAGTTACAATGCGGAGGGCCTCGAGCAGTACTTC. It specifies CASSYNAEGLEQYF.

This chain joins TRBV7-9 and TRBJ1-2; unclear D gene. V lost 5 bases and J 4 bases, leaving 5 bases between the germline ends. Looked up from germline, CDR1 is SEHNR and CDR2 is FQNEAQ (reference sequence). The CDR3 contains 11 residues. CDR3: CASSGLYGYTF. DNA of the CDR3: TGTGCCAGCAGCGGCCTCTATGGCTACACCTTC.

The chain links TRBV30 to TRBJ1-1; D may be TRBD1 (5 bases). V was trimmed by 0 bases and J by 8 bases, leaving 10 bases between them. Germline V lookup: CDR1 GTSNPN, CDR2 SVGIG (reference sequence). The CDR3 length is 12 residues. CDR3 in DNA: TGTGCCTGGAGTGTAACCCGGGGGGAAGCTTTCTTT. As protein: CAWSVTRGEAFF. The full variable domain, completed using reference TRBV30 and TRBJ1-1, is SQTIHQWPATLVQPVGSPLSLECTVEGTSNPNLYWYRQAAGRGLQLLFYSVGIGQISSEVPQNLSASRPQDRQFILSSKKLLLSDSGFYLCAWSVTRGEAFFGQGTRLTVV.

The rearrangement joins TRBV5-1 to TRBJ1-1; 12 bases are shared with TRBD1. Unmatched junction bases numbered 4, after V lost 0 bases and J lost 1 base. Germline loops: CDR1 SGHRS, CDR2 YFSETQ. The CDR3 sequence is 17 residues long. The CDR3 region has the DNA TGCGCCAGCAGCTTGGAGGGACAGGGGGCAAGGAACACTGAAGCTTTCTTT. Translation gives CASSLEGQGARNTEAFF.

This sequence joins TRBV4-2 and TRBJ1-1, with D possibly TRBD1 on 6 matching bases. CDR3 length: 17 residues. Trimming took 0 bases from V and 2 from J, leaving 16 bases between them. Germline CDR1 LGHNA, CDR2 YNFKEQ. The chain's CDR3 is CASSQDRGDTLNTEAFF. In DNA form, the CDR3 reads TGTGCCAGCAGCCAAGATCGGGGGGACACTCTAAACACTGAAGCTTTCTTT.

The V and J genes are TRBV6-5 and TRBJ2-1, with D uncertain. V was shortened by 6 bases and J by 5 bases, with 11 bases between the two germline ends. Germline V gene lookup returns CDR1 MNHEY and CDR2 SVGAGI. The length of the CDR3 is 13 residues. The CDR3 reads CASSRGEDNEQFF. The CDR3 bases are TGTGCCAGCAGCAGAGGCGAAGACAATGAGCAGTTCTTC.

The chain couples TRBV19 to TRBJ1-5, with 8 bases matching TRBD1. The V gene end was trimmed by 5 bases and the J gene end by 7 bases; junction bases not matched to a gene: 13. Germline values: CDR1 LNHDA, CDR2 SQIVND (reference sequence). The CDR3 has 16 residues. The CDR3 sequence is CASSSTGQGGGQPQHF. The CDR3, as DNA: TGTGCCAGTAGTTCAACCGGACAGGGAGGGGGGCAGCCCCAGCATTTT.

The CDR3 DNA reads TGTGCCAGCAGCCCCCCGGGACAGGCCTACGAGCAGTACTTC. The encoded protein is CASSPPGQAYEQYF. The genes are TRBV5-4 and TRBJ2-7; 8 positions match TRBD1. V dropped 4 bases and J dropped 2; count of bases not matched to a gene: 5. Germline-derived CDR1 and CDR2 are SGHNT and YYREEE (reference sequence). The CDR3 loop spans 14 amino acids.

The chain links TRBV19 to TRBJ2-1; 13 bases are a match to TRBD2. The CDR3 has 15 amino acids. The germline CDR1 and CDR2 sequences are LNHDA and SQIVND (reference sequence). Trimming removed 7 bases from V and 10 bases from J; junction bases left unmatched: 10. In DNA form, the CDR3 reads TGTGCCAGTAAAGCCGGGACTAGCGGGAAGGACGAGCAGTTCTTC. Translation: CASKAGTSGKDEQFF.

The rearrangement joins TRBV4-3 to TRBJ2-4; a weak D match, TRBD2 (5 bases). V lost 4 bases and J 3 bases, leaving 16 bases between the germline ends. CDR1 and CDR2 from the germline V gene are LGHNA and YSLEER. The CDR3 is made up of 16 amino acids. The CDR3 loop reads CASSLLSSEGKNIQYF. CDR3 in DNA: TGCGCCAGCAGCCTACTGAGTAGCGAGGGCAAAAACATTCAGTACTTC.

This rearrangement joins TRBV30 to TRBJ2-3, with D hard to call. Trimming removed 5 bases from V and 6 bases from J, with 6 bases in between. The CDR3 is made up of 10 amino acids. Germline CDR1 and CDR2: GTSNPN and SVGIG (reference sequence). For the CDR3, the DNA is TGTGCCTGGGGGCCGGATACGCAGTATTTT. Translated: CAWGPDTQYF.

As concerns this clone: Other DNA sequences in the sample encode the same CDR3. V and J are TRBV5-1 and TRBJ2-7; 8 bases map to TRBD1. CDR3 length equals 14 residues. CDR1 and CDR2 (germline): SGHRS, YFSETQ. J gave up 2 bases and V 4 bases, and 5 bases lay outside the gene matches. CDR3 residues: CASSPRQGPYEQYF. DNA for the CDR3: TGCGCCAGCAGCCCGAGACAGGGGCCCTACGAGCAGTACTTC. The full variable domain, in which reference TRBV5-1 and TRBJ2-7 provide the parts outside the CDR3, is KAGVTQTPRYLIKTRGQQVTLSCSPISGHRSVSWYQQTPGQGLQFLFEYFSETQRNKGNFPGRFSGRQFSNSRSEMNVSTLELGDSALYLCASSPRQGPYEQYFGPGTRLTVT.